This TCR beta chain appears in the sequencing data of a study of blood T cell repertoires in COVID-19. Study context: COVID-19 samples collected from the United States, Italy and Spain covered acute and convalescent phases.

The method was immunoSEQ multiplex PCR; TCRdb's version includes in-frame clones alone and lacks a portion of them. The data contain some 25,000 clones, about 92% of them singletons. Germline V lookup: CDR1 WNHNN, CDR2 SYGVQD (reference sequence). V lost 0 bases to trimming and J lost 7 bases, with 9 bases between them. CDR3 length: 13 amino acids. The receptor's source is a human donor in a cohort sampled during active COVID-19. Sequencing was done on a sample of peripheral blood. The rearrangement links TRBV10-1 to TRBJ1-2; no reliable D call. This CDR3 reads CASSESPPFGYTF. DNA of the CDR3: TGCGCCAGCAGTGAGTCCCCCCCCTTTGGCTACACCTTC.